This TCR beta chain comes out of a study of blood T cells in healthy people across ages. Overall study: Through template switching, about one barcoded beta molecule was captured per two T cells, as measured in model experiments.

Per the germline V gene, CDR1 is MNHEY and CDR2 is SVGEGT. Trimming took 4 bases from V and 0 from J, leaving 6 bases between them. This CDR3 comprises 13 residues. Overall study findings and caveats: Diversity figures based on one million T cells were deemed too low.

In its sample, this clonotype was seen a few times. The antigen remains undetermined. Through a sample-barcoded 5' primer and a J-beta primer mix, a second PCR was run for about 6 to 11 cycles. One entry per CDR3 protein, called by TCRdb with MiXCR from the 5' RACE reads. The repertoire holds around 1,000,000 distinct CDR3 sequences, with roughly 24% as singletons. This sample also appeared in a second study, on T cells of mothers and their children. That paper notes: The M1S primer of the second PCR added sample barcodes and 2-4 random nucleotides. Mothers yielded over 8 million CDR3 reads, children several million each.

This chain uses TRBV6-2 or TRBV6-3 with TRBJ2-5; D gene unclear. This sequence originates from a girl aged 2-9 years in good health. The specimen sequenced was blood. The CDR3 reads CASSWVNQETQYF. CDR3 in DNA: TGTGCCAGCAGTTGGGTGAACCAAGAGACCCAGTACTTC.